The 18 T cell receptor beta chains given below trace back to one sample, sequenced in a study of blood T cell repertoires in COVID-19. Produced via immunoSEQ multiplex PCR; TCRdb's table is partial and in-frame only. The sample shows just over 650,000 clones, around 90% of them seen only once. Sequencing used peripheral blood. The receptors come from a woman aged 18-29 years with acute or convalescent COVID-19.

The rearrangement links TRBV5-1 to TRBJ1-6; D not certain. CDR3 size: 13 residues. The ends were cut back, 0 bases at V and 9 bases at J, with 7 bases in the middle. CDR1 and CDR2 (germline): SGHRS, YFSETQ. CDR3: CASSLEAASPLHF. DNA of the CDR3: TGCGCCAGCAGCTTGGAGGCGGCTTCACCCCTCCACTTT.

The chain is built from TRBV7-8 and TRBJ2-3, with D possibly being TRBD2 (7 bases). The CDR3 sequence is 17 residues long. Germline lookup yields CDR1 SGHVS and CDR2 FQNEAQ. Trimming cost V 5 bases and J 4 bases, with 22 bases left between them. CDR3 DNA sequence: TGTGCCAGCAGCCTCTCGGGGGGCGGATCCCTCCCAGATACGCAGTATTTT. Encoded protein: CASSLSGGGSLPDTQYF.

The chain couples TRBV19 to TRBJ2-6; no clear D. Germline-derived CDR1 and CDR2 are LNHDA and SQIVND (reference sequence). The CDR3 spans 15 residues. Trimming removed 5 bases from V and 0 bases from J, with 8 bases in between. DNA for the CDR3: TGTGCCAGTAGTTCCCCCGGCTCTGGGGCCAACGTCCTGACTTTC. Translated, it gives CASSSPGSGANVLTF. The whole variable domain, remainder taken from reference TRBV19 and TRBJ2-6, is DGGITQSPKYLFRKEGQNVTLSCEQNLNHDAMYWYRQDPGQGLRLIYYSQIVNDFQKGDIAEGYSVSREKKESFPLTVTSAQKNPTAFYLCASSSPGSGANVLTFGAGSRLTVL.

The chain joins TRBV11-3 to TRBJ2-7; 8 bases agree with TRBD1. From germline, CDR1 is SGHNT and CDR2 YENEEA. The CDR3 has 12 residues. The V segment lost 8 bases and the J segment 1 base; nucleotides outside the gene matches: 1. CDR3 protein: CASGDRSYEQYF. CDR3 in DNA: TGTGCCAGCGGGGACAGGTCCTACGAGCAGTACTTC.

This chain connects TRBV7-2 to TRBJ2-2; D uncertain. The V end was cut by 6 bases, the J end by 7 bases, with 12 bases between. Germline V gives CDR1 SGHTA, CDR2 FQGNSA. CDR3 length: 13 amino acids. CDR3 DNA sequence: TGTGCCAGCAGACCCCCCCCGGGCGGGGAGCTGTTTTTT. It codes for CASRPPPGGELFF. The full variable domain, completed using reference TRBV7-2 and TRBJ2-2, is GAGVSQSPSNKVTEKGKDVELRCDPISGHTALYWYRQSLGQGLEFLIYFQGNSAPDKSGLPSDRFSAERTGGSVSTLTIQRTQQEDSAVYLCASRPPPGGELFFGEGSRLTVL.

J is TRBJ2-7 and V is TRBV6-6; D is perhaps TRBD2 (5 bases). The V and J ends lost 3 bases and 3 bases respectively, with 12 bases between them. CDR3 length: 14 residues. CDR1 and CDR2 from the germline V gene are MNHNY and SVGAGI (reference sequence). CDR3 sequence reads: CASSYELGVYEQYF. The CDR3 DNA follows: TGTGCCAGCAGTTATGAATTGGGAGTCTACGAGCAGTACTTC.

This rearrangement joins TRBV5-1 to TRBJ1-6; D possibly corresponds to TRBD1 (5 bases). Germline V lookup: CDR1 SGHRS, CDR2 YFSETQ. Trimming stripped 0 bases from V and 2 bases from J, with 9 bases between. This CDR3 is built from 16 residues. For the CDR3, the DNA is TGCGCCAGCAGCTTGGGACAGTGGACCTATAATTCACCCCTCCACTTT. Its protein product is CASSLGQWTYNSPLHF.

The chain combines TRBV7-2 with TRBJ2-4; 7 nucleotides align to TRBD1. The J segment lost 1 base and the V segment lost 1 base, leaving 1 base of the junction unmatched. The CDR3 is 15 amino acids. Germline loops: CDR1 SGHTA, CDR2 FQGNSA. As DNA, the CDR3 is TGTGCCAGCAGCTTAGAACAGGGGGCCAAAAACATTCAGTACTTC. Translated, it gives CASSLEQGAKNIQYF.

The rearrangement links TRBV9 to TRBJ2-3; the D gene is possibly TRBD1 (6 bases). V lost 1 base and J lost 2, with 8 bases in between. This CDR3 region has 14 residues. The germline gives CDR1 SGDLS, CDR2 YYNGEE. The CDR3 DNA sequence: TGTGCCAGCAGCGTACAGGGGATCACAGATACGCAGTATTTT. Its translation is CASSVQGITDTQYF.

The V gene is TRBV9, the J gene TRBJ2-3; no definite D call. Per the germline V gene, CDR1 is SGDLS and CDR2 is YYNGEE. V lost 4 bases and J lost 0, with 6 bases in between. There are 13 residues in the CDR3. The CDR3 bases are TGTGCCAGCAGCCCCGTTAGCACAGATACGCAGTATTTT. Its translation is CASSPVSTDTQYF.

The CDR3 DNA sequence: TGTGCCAGCAGTCAGAGGGTTTATGGCTACACCTTC. Translated, it gives CASSQRVYGYTF. The chain links TRBV12-3 or TRBV12-4 to TRBJ1-2, with D uncertain. Trimming took 5 bases from V and 5 from J, leaving 9 bases between them. The CDR3 is made up of 12 amino acids.

This chain uses TRBV6-5 with TRBJ1-1; D remains ambiguous. V dropped 3 bases and J dropped 1 base, with 12 bases sitting between them. CDR1 is MNHEY, CDR2 SVGAGI, per germline. The CDR3 has 15 amino acids. The CDR3 is CASSYSDSANTEAFF. The CDR3 DNA follows: TGTGCCAGCAGTTATTCCGACTCAGCGAACACTGAAGCTTTCTTT.

The chain links TRBV6-5 to TRBJ2-5; D possibly corresponds to TRBD1 (6 bases). This CDR3 comprises 13 residues. CDR1 is MNHEY, CDR2 SVGAGI, per germline. V lost 6 bases and J lost 1, with 9 bases in between. CDR3 loop: CASRTGTQETQYF. The CDR3 DNA reads TGTGCCAGCAGAACAGGGACCCAAGAGACCCAGTACTTC.

The chain employs TRBV7-2 and TRBJ2-2; 10 bases map to TRBD2. The ends lost 3 bases at V and 8 bases at J; junction bases unmatched: 9. From germline, CDR1 is SGHTA and CDR2 FQGNSA. The CDR3 loop spans 16 amino acids. CDR3 protein: CASSFRLAGSSGELFF. As DNA, the CDR3 is TGTGCCAGCAGCTTTCGACTAGCGGGCTCGTCGGGGGAGCTGTTTTTT.

The genes are TRBV19 and TRBJ2-2; D call uncertain. The ends were cut back, 3 bases at V and 4 bases at J, with 12 bases in the middle. The CDR3 runs to 15 residues. The germline V gene encodes CDR1 LNHDA and CDR2 SQIVND (reference sequence). The CDR3 sequence: CASSIERRPTGELFF. CDR3 in DNA: TGTGCCAGTAGTATTGAGCGTCGACCCACCGGGGAGCTGTTTTTT. The whole variable domain, remainder taken from reference TRBV19 and TRBJ2-2, is DGGITQSPKYLFRKEGQNVTLSCEQNLNHDAMYWYRQDPGQGLRLIYYSQIVNDFQKGDIAEGYSVSREKKESFPLTVTSAQKNPTAFYLCASSIERRPTGELFFGEGSRLTVL.

The chain couples TRBV9 to TRBJ1-2, with 9 bases lining up with TRBD1. The junction had 12 bases not matched to a gene; V was cut back by 4 bases and J by 8 bases. The germline gives CDR1 SGDLS, CDR2 YYNGEE. The length of the CDR3 is 15 residues. The CDR3 region is CASSSRPGQGGGYTF. CDR3 nucleotide sequence: TGTGCCAGCAGCTCCCGACCGGGACAGGGTGGCGGCTACACCTTC.

CDR3 in DNA: TGTGCCAGCAGCTGGCAGGGCGGGAGACCCCTCCACTTT. It translates to CASSWQGGRPLHF. The chain is built from TRBV5-6 and TRBJ1-6, with a tentative D call TRBD1 (5 bases). Between the trimmed V and J ends, which lost 3 bases and 12 bases, there was a span of 13 bases. Germline V CDR1 and CDR2: SGHDT, YYEEEE. CDR3 length equals 13 residues.

The V call is TRBV24-1, the J call TRBJ1-2; 7 bases are a match to TRBD1. The CDR3 extends over 14 amino acids. Trimming took 4 bases from V and 8 from J; bases not matched to a gene: 9. The germline V gene has CDR1 KGHDR and CDR2 SFDVKD. CDR3: CATSEPTGENGYTF. CDR3 nucleotides: TGTGCCACCAGTGAACCAACAGGGGAAAACGGCTACACCTTC.